This TCR beta chain was identified during a study of blood T cell repertoires in COVID-19. Clones were read by immunoSEQ multiplex PCR, and TCRdb kept only the in-frame ones, dropping some. The sample contains roughly 250,000 clones, over 70% of which appear only once. The CDR3 loop spans 13 amino acids. The V gene end was trimmed by 7 bases and the J gene end by 6 bases; junction bases not matched to a gene: 9. Germline V lookup: CDR1 MGHRA, CDR2 YSYEKL. Sequencing was performed on peripheral blood. V gene TRBV4-1 combines with J gene TRBJ2-7; 7 bases line up with TRBD1. The clonotype originates from a man aged 40-49 years with active or convalescent COVID-19. DNA of the CDR3: TGCGCCAGCACAGACAGGGAGTCTGGCGAGCAGTACTTC. Its translation is CASTDRESGEQYF.